What follows are 14 T cell receptor beta chains derived from one specimen sequenced in a study of OX40 agonist ivuxolimab in advanced cancers. Profiling relied on immunoSEQ multiplex PCR, and the TCRdb table lists in-frame clones only, not all of them. The table shows around 76,000 clones, with approximately 80% occurring only once. The specimen comprised CD4+ or CD8+ T cells sorted from blood, sampled in a trial of the OX40 agonist ivuxolimab. The origin of the receptors is an adult with an advanced solid tumor such as melanoma, head and neck, liver or kidney cancer.

The chain joins TRBV28 to TRBJ2-7, with D possibly being TRBD2 (6 bases). Germline V gives CDR1 MDHEN, CDR2 SYDVKM. The CDR3 totals 16 residues. V lost 5 bases and J lost 0, with 17 bases in between. CDR3 nucleotide sequence: TGTGCCAGCAGTCCTCCACCGGGAGTTCTCTCCTACGAGCAGTACTTC. It translates to CASSPPPGVLSYEQYF.

The CDR3 spells CASSELGGSPFGYTF. The CDR3 nucleotides read TGTGCCAGCAGTGAACTGGGCGGCAGCCCCTTTGGCTACACCTTC. The chain carries TRBV6-1 and TRBJ1-2; D not resolved. The V and J ends lost 2 bases and 7 bases respectively, with 17 bases between them. The CDR3 consists of 15 residues. The germline gives CDR1 MNHNS, CDR2 SASEGT.

V usage is TRBV27 and J usage is TRBJ1-5; D gene ambiguous. The CDR3 spans 16 residues. V lost 7 bases and J 3 bases, leaving 19 bases between the germline ends. In germline, CDR1 is MNHEY, CDR2 SMNVEV (reference sequence). The DNA of the CDR3 is TGTGCCAGCAAATACCGGGCAGACGGTACCAATCAGCCCCAGCATTTT. The encoded protein is CASKYRADGTNQPQHF.

This chain joins TRBV18 and TRBJ1-1, with D tentatively TRBD1 (6 bases). The germline V gene has CDR1 KGHSH and CDR2 LQKENI. V shed 2 bases and J shed 3 bases, with 7 bases lying between them. The CDR3 has 13 residues. The CDR3 DNA is TGTGCCAGCTCACCAAGACAGGACACTGAAGCTTTCTTT. It translates to CASSPRQDTEAFF. The full variable domain, its missing parts supplied by reference TRBV18 and TRBJ1-1, is NAGVMQNPRHLVRRRGQEARLRCSPMKGHSHVYWYRQLPEEGLKFMVYLQKENIIDESGMPKERFSAEFPKEGPSILRIQQVVRGDSAAYFCASSPRQDTEAFFGQGTRLTVV.

This chain connects TRBV2 to TRBJ2-2; possible D gene TRBD1, 5 bases. The CDR3 is made up of 14 amino acids. V dropped 1 base and J dropped 7 bases, with 10 bases sitting between them. Germline-derived CDR1 and CDR2 are SNHLY and FYNNEI. The CDR3 DNA follows: TGTGCCAGCAGTGAAGGCCCACAGGTCGGGGAGCTGTTTTTT. It encodes CASSEGPQVGELFF.

The J gene is TRBJ2-5, the V gene TRBV13, with 7 nucleotides matching TRBD2. The J call may be faulty, since TRBJ2-7 better matches the DNA end. The CDR3 length is 15 residues. Germline V gene sequence: CDR1 PRHDT, CDR2 FYEKMQ (reference sequence). The CDR3 protein is CASSTGTIYPYEQYF. DNA of the CDR3: TGTGCCAGCAGCACCGGGACTATCTATCCCTACGAGCAGTACTTC.

V and J are TRBV6-5 and TRBJ2-7; TRBD2 matches at 14 bases. Trimming took 2 bases from V and 5 from J; bases not matched to a gene: 2. The length of the CDR3 is 15 residues. In germline, CDR1 is MNHEY, CDR2 SVGAGI. The CDR3 DNA sequence: TGTGCCAGCAGTTACGAGGGACTAGCGGGAGACGAGCAGTACTTC. Encoded protein: CASSYEGLAGDEQYF.

The chain carries TRBV10-3 and TRBJ1-2; TRBD1 matches 7 bases. The CDR3 runs 15 residues. CDR1 and CDR2 (germline): ENHRY, SYGVKD. After removal of 10 bases from V and 0 bases from J, the junction contained 11 bases not matched to a gene. The DNA of the CDR3 is TGTGCCACCTCCGGACAGGCACCAACTAACTATGGCTACACCTTC. Its protein is CATSGQAPTNYGYTF.

A word on this clone: The identical CDR3 is also encoded by other nucleotide sequences in the sample. The chain is built from TRBV6-5 and TRBJ1-2; 7 bases are shared with TRBD1. The CDR3 runs to 13 residues. The trim removed 2 bases at V and 6 bases at J, leaving 3 bases unmatched. Germline values: CDR1 MNHEY, CDR2 SVGAGI. The CDR3 protein is CASSYGGGDGYTF. The DNA for the CDR3 is TGTGCCAGCAGTTACGGAGGGGGCGATGGCTACACCTTC.

This clone is a singleton in its sample. The chain is built from TRBV11-2 and TRBJ2-1; 11 nucleotides match TRBD2. Trimming cost V 4 bases and J 6 bases; bases outside gene matches: 5. The germline CDR1 and CDR2 sequences are SGHAT and FQNNGV. The CDR3 is 15 amino acids. CDR3 in DNA: TGTGCCAGCAGCTCCATAGCGGGGGGGATCAATGAGCAGTTCTTC. It codes for CASSSIAGGINEQFF.

The V and J genes are TRBV28 and TRBJ2-1; 9 bases are a match to TRBD1. V dropped 4 bases and J dropped 0; count of bases not matched to a gene: 4. Germline loops: CDR1 MDHEN, CDR2 SYDVKM. The CDR3 has 16 residues. The CDR3 DNA is TGTGCCAGCAGTTCCCGACAGGGGGTCTCCTACAATGAGCAGTTCTTC. It translates to CASSSRQGVSYNEQFF.

This sequence joins TRBV6-4 and TRBJ2-1; D gene uncertain. Germline V gene sequence: CDR1 MRHNA, CDR2 SNTAGT. CDR3 length equals 14 residues. Trimming left V 3 bases short and J 1 base short, with 7 bases between. The CDR3 sequence is CASSEEASYNEQFF. The CDR3 DNA is TGTGCCAGCAGTGAAGAAGCGTCCTACAATGAGCAGTTCTTC.

This clone came up many times. The V call is TRBV28, the J call TRBJ2-7, with 9 bases that match TRBD2. There are 12 residues in the CDR3. The V and J ends lost 9 bases and 3 bases, in that order; junction bases with no gene match: 3. The germline CDR1 and CDR2 sequences are MDHEN and SYDVKM. CDR3 loop: CASQLAGYEQYF. In DNA form, the CDR3 reads TGTGCCAGTCAACTAGCGGGCTACGAGCAGTACTTC.

Regarding this clone: Other DNA sequences in this sample translate to the same CDR3. The gene calls are TRBV2 and TRBJ2-3, with 7 positions matching TRBD2. The trim removed 9 bases at V and 3 bases at J, leaving 6 bases unmatched. Germline loops: CDR1 SNHLY, CDR2 FYNNEI. This CDR3 spans 13 amino acids. In DNA form, the CDR3 reads TGTGCCAGGGGCCTTAGCGGGACAGATACGCAGTATTTT. This gives the protein CARGLSGTDTQYF.